This T cell receptor (beta chain) came from a study of PD-1 blockade in classical Hodgkin lymphoma. Libraries were prepared by immunoSEQ multiplex PCR; TCRdb keeps only in-frame clonotypes and omits some of them. The table records approximately 34,000 clones, approximately 82% of them present only once. Each patient relapsed following autologous stem cell transplantation, and prior brentuximab vedotin exposure differed. J gave up 7 bases and V 7 bases, and 13 bases lay outside the gene matches. The CDR3 consists of 16 residues. Germline lookup yields CDR1 SGHRS and CDR2 YFSETQ. The specimen comprised peripheral blood mononuclear cells (PBMCs), sampled before the second cycle of nivolumab. The V and J genes are TRBV5-1 and TRBJ2-1, with 11 bases matching TRBD2. This receptor was obtained from a human donor with classical Hodgkin lymphoma. DNA for the CDR3: TGCGCCAGCGTACTTCTTACTAGCGGGGGAGGGAATGAGCAGTTCTTC. It is translated as CASVLLTSGGGNEQFF.